This T cell receptor beta chain was observed in a study of cytotoxic CD8 clonotypes in ibrutinib-treated CLL. Libraries were prepared by immunoSEQ multiplex PCR; TCRdb keeps only in-frame clonotypes and omits some of them. The sample has approximately 320,000 clones, roughly two thirds seen once. V gave up 5 bases and J gave up 2 bases; unmatched junction bases: 14. This CDR3 is 18 amino acids long. Germline V gives CDR1 SEHNR, CDR2 FQNEAQ (reference sequence). This TCR was recovered from a human donor with chronic lymphocytic leukemia. The V call is TRBV7-9, the J call TRBJ2-3; 9 bases map to TRBD2. This sample comprised PBMCs, obtained after 36 months of ibrutinib treatment. CDR3 protein: CASSPYSGTSLLTDTQYF. Written as DNA, the CDR3 is TGTGCCAGCAGCCCCTACTCCGGGACTAGCCTCCTCACAGATACGCAGTATTTT.